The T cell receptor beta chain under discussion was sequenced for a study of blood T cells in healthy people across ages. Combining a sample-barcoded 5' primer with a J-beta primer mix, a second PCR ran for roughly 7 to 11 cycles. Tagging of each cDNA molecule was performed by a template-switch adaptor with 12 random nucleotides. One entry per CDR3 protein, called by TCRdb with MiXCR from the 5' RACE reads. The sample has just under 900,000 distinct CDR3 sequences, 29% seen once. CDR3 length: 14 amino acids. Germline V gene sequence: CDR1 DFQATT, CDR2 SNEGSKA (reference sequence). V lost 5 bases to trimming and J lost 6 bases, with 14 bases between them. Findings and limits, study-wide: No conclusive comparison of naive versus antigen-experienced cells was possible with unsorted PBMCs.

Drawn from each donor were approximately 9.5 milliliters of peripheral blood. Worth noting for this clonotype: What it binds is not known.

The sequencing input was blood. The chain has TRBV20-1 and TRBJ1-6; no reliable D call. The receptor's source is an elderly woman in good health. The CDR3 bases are TGCAGTGCTCTATCGTTAAGAAGTAATTCACCCCTCCACTTT. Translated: CSALSLRSNSPLHF.